This T cell receptor beta chain was retrieved from a study of response to subunit inactivated influenza vaccine listed by TCRdb under 2018. About the investigation overall: The study used deep quantitative T cell receptor repertoire profiling to track responses to a trivalent subunit inactivated influenza vaccine.

General conclusions and limits of the study: According to the authors, only a limited number of new T cells may be recruited by each seasonal influenza vaccination.

Preparation of the library involved RT-PCR. The instrument was an Illumina HiSeq 2500. TCRdb reran the public reads through fastp at Q25 and MiXCR, keeping productive beta chains. Merged by CDR3 protein, the rows form single entries marked with the most common genes and DNA. In this sample the table shows about 160,000 distinct CDR3 sequences, approximately 10% of which occur a single time. The ten largest make up 9.5% to 15% of the sample. The time point label for this specimen denotes: around 42 days after influenza vaccine administration. V is shortened by 3 bases, J by 1 base, and the region joining them spans 6 bases. The CDR3 numbers 13 residues from cysteine through phenylalanine. The entry retains the CDR3 DNA only, 39 bases that are in frame from base 1. This clonotype was observed many times. The antigen this receptor binds is unknown. The input lacks base qualities; no much larger clone sits a single base away.

The clonotype comes from a man aged 50 to 59 who received an inactivated influenza vaccine. Donor details come from another sample of the same person, matched by shared clones. The sequence joins TRBV12-3 or TRBV12-4 to TRBJ2-5; no D gene can be assigned with confidence. This specimen consisted of non-naive T cells sorted from PBMCs, obtained roughly 46 days after vaccination. Explained via the paper, the cell subset or site label denotes: memory T cell fraction. The CDR3 reads CASSFGIQETQYF. The DNA is as follows: TGTGCCAGCAGTTTTGGAATCCAAGAGACCCAGTACTTC.